One sample yielded the 7 T cell receptor beta chains listed below, sequenced in a study of cytomegalovirus exposure and HLA in healthy donors. In the PCR, 60 Vbeta and 13 Jbeta primers were used. Only in-frame clones appear in the TCRdb table, and some are missing; sequencing was by immunoSEQ multiplex PCR. The sample lists about 97,000 clones, under 85% occurring once. Input material: PBMCs. The source is a man aged 35-49 years in good health and CMV-seronegative.

The chain couples TRBV5-1 to TRBJ1-1; maybe TRBD1 (6 bases). The CDR3 has 15 amino acids. CDR1 is SGHRS and CDR2 is YFSETQ in the germline V gene. V gave up 8 bases and J gave up 2 bases, with 19 bases separating them. The CDR3: CASFTGTRANTEAFF. The CDR3 DNA sequence: TGCGCCAGTTTTACCGGGACACGAGCCAACACTGAAGCTTTCTTT.

The rearrangement joins TRBV5-1 to TRBJ1-1; D is perhaps TRBD1 (6 bases). The CDR3 is 15 residues long. The germline V gene encodes CDR1 SGHRS and CDR2 YFSETQ. V dropped 6 bases and J dropped 2 bases, with 17 bases sitting between them. CDR3: CASTLDWGGNTEAFF. The CDR3 DNA is TGCGCCAGCACCCTAGACTGGGGGGGCAACACTGAAGCTTTCTTT.

The chain uses TRBV2 and TRBJ1-1; D remains ambiguous. The V gene lost 2 bases and the J gene lost 3 bases, with 10 bases spanning the gap. Germline assignment: CDR1 SNHLY and CDR2 FYNNEI. The CDR3 sequence is 14 residues long. This CDR3 reads CASSERQRYTEAFF. The CDR3 nucleotides are TGTGCCAGCAGTGAACGGCAGCGATACACTGAAGCTTTCTTT.

This clone was counted only a few times. The CDR3 sequence is CASSVDDTYQPQHF. CDR3 nucleotide sequence: TGTGCCAGCAGCGTAGACGACACCTATCAGCCCCAGCATTTT. V gene TRBV9 combines with J gene TRBJ1-5; D is ambiguous. Trimming took off 0 bases at V and 5 bases at J, with 9 bases between the two ends. CDR3 size: 14 residues. Per germline, CDR1 SGDLS and CDR2 YYNGEE. The full variable domain, rest sourced from reference TRBV9 and TRBJ1-5, is DSGVTQTPKHLITATGQRVTLRCSPRSGDLSVYWYQQSLDQGLQFLIQYYNGEERAKGNILERFSAQQFPDLHSELNLSSLELGDSALYFCASSVDDTYQPQHFGDGTRLSIL.

This clone was picked up a small number of times. The chain joins TRBV5-1 to TRBJ1-1, with D maybe TRBD1 (5 bases). The CDR3 extends over 15 amino acids. Deletions cut 4 bases from V and 5 bases from J, with 18 bases between. CDR1 SGHRS and CDR2 YFSETQ come from the germline V gene. The CDR3: CASSSEAGRRTEAFF. DNA of the CDR3: TGCGCCAGCAGCAGTGAGGCGGGGCGCAGGACTGAAGCTTTCTTT.

This chain links TRBV6-1 with TRBJ2-1; 7 nucleotides match TRBD1. Trimming at V came to 2 bases and at J to 6 bases, leaving 10 bases not matched to a gene. Germline V gives CDR1 MNHNS, CDR2 SASEGT. The CDR3 is 16 amino acids. CDR3 sequence (DNA): TGTGCCAGCAGTGAACCGGGACAGCCAGCGACCAATGAGCAGTTCTTC. This gives the protein CASSEPGQPATNEQFF.

V usage is TRBV7-2 and J usage is TRBJ2-6; 9 nucleotides agree with TRBD1. The germline V gene encodes CDR1 SGHTA and CDR2 FQGNSA. CDR3 length equals 18 residues. The V segment lost 1 base and the J segment 0 bases; nucleotides outside the gene matches: 4. The CDR3 coding sequence is TGTGCCAGCAGCTTAGTAGGGACAGGGAGCTCTGGGGCCAACGTCCTGACTTTC. Its protein is CASSLVGTGSSGANVLTF. The whole variable domain, remainder taken from reference TRBV7-2 and TRBJ2-6, is GAGVSQSPSNKVTEKGKDVELRCDPISGHTALYWYRQSLGQGLEFLIYFQGNSAPDKSGLPSDRFSAERTGGSVSTLTIQRTQQEDSAVYLCASSLVGTGSSGANVLTFGAGSRLTVL.